This T cell receptor (beta chain) came from a study of shared clonotypes between healthy human individuals. Background on the study: The plates for each donor numbered three CD4 naive, three CD4 memory, two CD8 naive and one CD8 memory.

The V gene end was trimmed by 3 bases and the J gene end by 6 bases; junction bases not matched to a gene: 11. The CDR3 has 17 residues. Per germline, CDR1 KGHSH and CDR2 LQKENI. The data were produced by immunoSEQ multiplex PCR, yet TCRdb's version contains in-frame clones alone and is incomplete. The profile covers 1.5 million to 1.9 million clones, with approximately 98% appearing a single time and approximately 0.45% taken by the ten largest. The V gene is TRBV18, the J gene TRBJ1-4, with 9 nucleotides matching TRBD1. This clonotype originated in a man in his thirties or forties in good health. Sequenced material: naive CD4+ T cells sorted from blood. The subset is: CD45RA+ positively selected. CDR3 nucleotides: TGTGCCAGCTCACCCAAGCGACGACAGGGGGAGGATGAAAAACTGTTTTTT. Protein sequence: CASSPKRRQGEDEKLFF.